This is a list of T cell receptor beta chains from one sample in a study of CD8 T cells in Susac syndrome. One entry per CDR3 protein, called by TCRdb with MiXCR from the immunoSEQ multiplex PCR reads. The repertoire has fewer than 300,000 distinct CDR3 sequences, approximately 84% of them found once; the top ten carry approximately 0.11%. Sequenced: CD8+ T cells from PBMCs. Source of these receptors: a human donor with multiple sclerosis. CDR3s include the opening cysteine and the closing phenylalanine or tryptophan. D genes are given only for firm matches. Only some rows state a clone size, as once, few, many or a class for expanded clones.

D	V	J	size	DNA	CDR3
TRBD2	TRBV14	TRBJ2-3	few	TGTGCCAGCAGCCAAGATCGGTCTAGCGGGTACGGCACAGATACGCAGTATTTT	CASSQDRSSGYGTDTQYF
TRBD2	TRBV6-2/TRBV6-3	TRBJ2-7	once	TGTGCCAGCAGTTACACTACGGGAGGGCGGTACGAGCAGTACTTC	CASSYTTGGRYEQYF
TRBD2	TRBV7-9	TRBJ2-1	NA	TGTGCCAGCAGCCTTATAGCGGGAGCTTCGTACAATGAGCAGTTCTTC	CASSLIAGASYNEQFF
TRBD2	TRBV12-3/TRBV12-4	TRBJ2-1	NA	TGTGCCAGCAGTTTGGGGGGGAGGAAAATCAATGAGCAGTTCTTC	CASSLGGRKINEQFF
TRBD2	TRBV29-1	TRBJ2-1	NA	TGCAGCGTTGACCCGGGACTAGCGGACTACAATGAGCAGTTCTTC	CSVDPGLADYNEQFF
TRBD2	TRBV5-6	TRBJ2-1	once	TGTGCCAGCATTATTGGGGGACTAGCGGGAGGCTTACCTTACAATGAGCAGTTCTTC	CASIIGGLAGGLPYNEQFF
TRBD2	TRBV12-3/TRBV12-4	TRBJ2-7	NA	TGTGCCAGCAGTTATAGGACTAGCGGGAGTCACGAGCAGTACTTC	CASSYRTSGSHEQYF
TRBD1	TRBV27	TRBJ1-2	NA	TGTGCCAGCAGTTCGTTCAGGGGGTTTGGCGGCTACACCTTC	CASSSFRGFGGYTF
TRBD2	TRBV9	TRBJ2-1	NA	TGTGCCAGCAGCGCCAAGCCGGGACTAGCGGGAGGTGAGCAGTTCTTC	CASSAKPGLAGGEQFF
NA	TRBV4-1	TRBJ2-3	NA	TGCGCCAGCAGCCTCGACACGGCCACTTTAGAAAGCACAGATACGCAGTATTTT	CASSLDTATLESTDTQYF
NA	TRBV6-1	TRBJ1-5	NA	TGTGCCAGCAGTGAATCCGGGGTTCAGCCCCAGCATTTT	CASSESGVQPQHF
NA	TRBV12-3/TRBV12-4	TRBJ2-3	NA	TGTGCCAGCAGTAGCGCTTATACGCAGTATTTT	CASSSAYTQYF
NA	TRBV7-2	TRBJ1-2	NA	TGTGCCAGCAGCTTAGGGTCAGGGTCGGCCTATGGCTACACCTTC	CASSLGSGSAYGYTF
TRBD2	TRBV19	TRBJ2-3	few	TGTGCCAGTAGTATAGCCCGCGGGACTAGCGGGAGGGATACGCAGTATTTT	CASSIARGTSGRDTQYF
NA	TRBV21-1	TRBJ2-7	NA	TGTGCCACCTTTCTGGGCGAACAGGTCTTTTACGAGCAGTACTTC	CATFLGEQVFYEQYF
TRBD1	TRBV9	TRBJ1-2	NA	TGTGCCAGCAGCCAATCAGGACAGGGAGGGTATGGCTACACCTTC	CASSQSGQGGYGYTF
NA	TRBV9	TRBJ2-7	NA	TGTGCCAGCAGCGCCGGACCCAGGGGCGGCGAGCAGTACTTC	CASSAGPRGGEQYF
NA	TRBV14	TRBJ2-7	NA	TGTGCCAGCAGCCAAGAGAATTACGCCGGGGTTACGGGCTACGAGCAGTACTTC	CASSQENYAGVTGYEQYF
NA	TRBV7-9	TRBJ2-2	NA	TGTGCCAGCAGCTTAGCGGGTGAAGGGCACGGGGAGCTGTTTTTT	CASSLAGEGHGELFF
NA	TRBV6-2/TRBV6-3	TRBJ2-1	NA	TGTGCCAGCAGTTATGGCGGGTCAGTTAACCTTGAGCAGTTCTTC	CASSYGGSVNLEQFF
TRBD1	TRBV15	TRBJ1-1	NA	TGTGCCACCTTTGCGGGACAGAGGAGCACTGAAGCTTTCTTT	CATFAGQRSTEAFF
NA	TRBV12-5	TRBJ1-2	NA	TGTGCTAGTGGTTTGGCTACAGGGCTCTATGGCTACACCTTC	CASGLATGLYGYTF
NA	TRBV5-1	TRBJ2-7	few	TGCGCCAGCAGCTTGGGAGCCTGGGAGCAGTACTTC	CASSLGAWEQYF
TRBD2	TRBV7-6	TRBJ2-1	NA	TGTGCCAGCAGACCGGGGACTAGTTTCGGTGAGCAGTTCTTC	CASRPGTSFGEQFF
NA	TRBV7-9	TRBJ1-2	NA	TGTGCCAGCAGCCCAAATGGGCCAGAGGCCTATGGCTACACCTTC	CASSPNGPEAYGYTF
TRBD1	TRBV7-9	TRBJ2-5	NA	TGTGCCAGCAGCCCCCCGACAGGGAAAGAGACCCAGTACTTC	CASSPPTGKETQYF
NA	TRBV15	TRBJ1-4	NA	TGTGCCACCAGCAGAGTGGGTCAGCGGGAGAATGAAAAACTGTTTTTT	CATSRVGQRENEKLFF
NA	TRBV6-1	TRBJ2-2	few	TGTGCCAGCAGTGAGTCCCCGGGCCTCACCGGGGAGCTGTTTTTT	CASSESPGLTGELFF
TRBD2	TRBV7-9	TRBJ2-1	NA	TGTGCCAGCAGCATCCCGGAGGAGCGGGAGGGTAATGAGCAGTTCTTC	CASSIPEEREGNEQFF
NA	TRBV14	TRBJ2-4	NA	TGTGCCAGCAGCCAGAGGTTAGCCAAAAACATTCAGTACTTC	CASSQRLAKNIQYF
NA	TRBV3-1	TRBJ1-4	NA	TGTGCCAGCAGCCAAGTCTTAAGGAGCAATGAAAAACTGTTTTTT	CASSQVLRSNEKLFF
TRBD1	TRBV6-5	TRBJ1-2	NA	TGTGCCAGCAGTTGGGACAGGGGACATAACTATGGCTACACCTTC	CASSWDRGHNYGYTF
NA	TRBV30	TRBJ2-2	NA	TGTGCCTGGAGTGGGGGGACGGGCGGGGAGCTGTTTTTT	CAWSGGTGGELFF
NA	TRBV7-9	TRBJ2-7	NA	TGTGCCAGCAGCGAAACAGGCCCCTACGAGCAGTACTTC	CASSETGPYEQYF
NA	TRBV11-3	TRBJ2-7	NA	TGTGCCAGCAGCACCACCCGGGACCCTGCCTACGAGCAGTACTTC	CASSTTRDPAYEQYF
TRBD2	TRBV7-3	TRBJ2-3	NA	TGTGCCAGCAGCTTTAGGACGGCGGGAGTGTCAGATACGCAGTATTTT	CASSFRTAGVSDTQYF
NA	TRBV18	TRBJ1-1	NA	TGTGCCAGCTCACCAGGGCCTATGAACACTGAAGCTTTCTTT	CASSPGPMNTEAFF
TRBD2	TRBV7-9	TRBJ2-3	NA	TGTGCCAGCAGCTTCAGCTCTAGCGGGAGGAGGGGCACGGATACGCAGTATTTT	CASSFSSSGRRGTDTQYF
NA	TRBV27	TRBJ1-2	NA	TGTGCCAGCAGTCTGGACATTAACTATGGCTACACCTTC	CASSLDINYGYTF
NA	TRBV30	TRBJ2-1	once	TGTGCCTGGAGTGCCCCCCATGAGCAGTTCTTC	CAWSAPHEQFF
NA	TRBV2	TRBJ1-3	NA	TGTGCCAGCCGGGACGGAGGAAACACCATATATTTT	CASRDGGNTIYF
NA	TRBV9	TRBJ2-3	NA	TGTGCCAGCAGCTTCCACCCATTGAGAGTCCCAGATACGCAGTATTTT	CASSFHPLRVPDTQYF
NA	TRBV7-9	TRBJ2-7	NA	TGTGCCAGCGATCTCCCTGGGCAGGAACCCTACGAGCAGTACTTC	CASDLPGQEPYEQYF
NA	TRBV27	TRBJ1-2	once	TGTGCCAGCAGCCTACAGTCCACGGGGGGCGGCTACACCTTC	CASSLQSTGGGYTF
TRBD1	TRBV28	TRBJ1-2	NA	TGTGCCAGCAACTCTGGACAGGGGGCTAACTATGGCTACACCTTC	CASNSGQGANYGYTF
TRBD1	TRBV6-5	TRBJ1-1	few	TGTGCCAGCAGTTACCCCCGACAGGGATTAAGGACTGAAGCTTTCTTT	CASSYPRQGLRTEAFF
NA	TRBV4-1	TRBJ2-7	NA	TGCGCCAGCAGCCCTCACCCCGGGACAACCATCTCCTACGAGCAGTACTTC	CASSPHPGTTISYEQYF
TRBD1	TRBV3-1	TRBJ1-2	once	TGTGCCAGCAGCCCCCCGCGACAGGGGGCTGTTGGCTACACCTTC	CASSPPRQGAVGYTF
TRBD2	TRBV4-2	TRBJ2-7	NA	TGTGCCAGCAGCCAAGAGGGGGTCCTAGCGGGAACGGGCGAGCAGTACTTC	CASSQEGVLAGTGEQYF
TRBD2	TRBV27	TRBJ2-7	NA	TGTGCCAGCAGTTTATCGTTCCTAGCGGAGACTTACGAGCAGTACTTC	CASSLSFLAETYEQYF
NA	TRBV27	TRBJ2-7	NA	TGTGCCAGCAGCCTTTGGGGGAGGGAGCAGTACTTC	CASSLWGREQYF
NA	TRBV12-3/TRBV12-4	TRBJ1-6	NA	TGTGCCAGCAGTTTTGCAGGGACGAGCTCACCCCTCCACTTT	CASSFAGTSSPLHF
TRBD2	TRBV4-1	TRBJ2-7	NA	TGCGCCAGCAGCCAGTCGACTAGCGGTTCCTACGAGCAGTACTTC	CASSQSTSGSYEQYF
TRBD1	TRBV7-9	TRBJ2-1	NA	TGTGCCAGCAGCAGAAGTGGGACAGGGTCCTACAATGAGCAGTTCTTC	CASSRSGTGSYNEQFF
NA	TRBV6-1	TRBJ2-2	NA	TGTGCCAGCCCCGAGCCCCGGGACGGAAGACTATACACCGGGGAGCTGTTTTTT	CASPEPRDGRLYTGELFF
TRBD2	TRBV3-1	TRBJ2-7	NA	TGTGCCAGCAGCCAAGATTGGGCTAGCGGACACATCGAGCAGTACTTC	CASSQDWASGHIEQYF
TRBD1	TRBV2	TRBJ1-3	NA	TGTGCCAGCCATGACAGGGATGGAAACACCATATATTTT	CASHDRDGNTIYF
NA	TRBV9	TRBJ2-7	few	TGTGCCAGCAGCGTAGGCGGGAACTCGGCCGAGCAGTACTTC	CASSVGGNSAEQYF
NA	TRBV27	TRBJ2-1	once	TGTGCCAGCAGCTCATTCCCTAAAGGGGGTTACAATGAGCAGTTCTTC	CASSSFPKGGYNEQFF